These 18 T cell receptor beta chains came from one sample sequenced in a study of blood T cell repertoires in COVID-19. The protocol was immunoSEQ multiplex PCR, while the TCRdb copy is restricted to in-frame clones and leaves out a portion. The table includes about 46,000 clones, about 86% detected once. The specimen sequenced was PBMCs or T cells enriched from blood (not recorded which). Source of these receptors: a woman aged 45 to 65 who had recovered from COVID-19.

The chain employs TRBV5-1 and TRBJ1-4; 8 bases fit TRBD1. V trimming: 0 bases; J trimming: 8 bases; junction bases outside the gene matches: 9. CDR1 and CDR2 from the germline V gene are SGHRS and YFSETQ. The CDR3 is made up of 16 amino acids. As DNA, the CDR3 is TGCGCCAGCAGCTTGGGTCAGGGGGCGATAGGAGAAAAACTGTTTTTT. Protein product: CASSLGQGAIGEKLFF.

This CDR3 is CASSLVFGQGGNSPLHF. The CDR3 region has the DNA TGTGCCAGCAGTTTGGTCTTCGGGCAGGGGGGCAATTCACCCCTCCACTTT. The chain combines TRBV28 with TRBJ1-6, with TRBD1 matching 7 bases. Germline lookup yields CDR1 MDHEN and CDR2 SYDVKM. The trim removed 3 bases at V and 7 bases at J, leaving 12 bases unmatched. The CDR3 has 17 residues.

J is TRBJ1-2 and V is TRBV3-1 (or the pseudogene TRBV3-2); 10 bases agree with TRBD1. This CDR3 spans 17 amino acids. Trimming at V came to 4 bases and at J to 2 bases, leaving 10 bases not matched to a gene. CDR1 is LGHDT and CDR2 is YNNKEL in the germline V gene (reference sequence). Here the CDR3 reads CASSLHGTGVRNYGYTF. The CDR3 DNA reads TGTGCCAGCAGCCTCCATGGGACAGGGGTCCGAAACTATGGCTACACCTTC.

The chain uses TRBV18 and TRBJ1-6; 8 nucleotides match TRBD1. The CDR3 is 17 amino acids. Trimming took 3 bases from V and 8 from J; bases not matched to a gene: 12. Looked up from germline, CDR1 is KGHSH and CDR2 is LQKENI. The CDR3 sequence: CASSPDRARLLDSPLHF. Here the CDR3 DNA reads TGTGCCAGCTCACCGGACAGGGCCCGCCTATTGGATTCACCCCTCCACTTT.

The genes are TRBV27 and TRBJ2-1, with a weak D call TRBD1 (6 bases). V lost 7 bases, J lost 6 bases, and 16 bases lay in between. The V gene's germline CDR1 is MNHEY and CDR2 SMNVEV (reference sequence). The CDR3 contains 14 residues. CDR3 bases: TGTGCCAGCACGGGGCAGGGGTTAGGCAATGAGCAGTTCTTC. As protein: CASTGQGLGNEQFF.

The J gene is TRBJ1-5, the V gene TRBV18; TRBD1 is a possible D gene (6 bases). Trimming removed 3 bases from V and 0 bases from J, with 9 bases in between. The CDR3 has 15 amino acids. Germline lookup yields CDR1 KGHSH and CDR2 LQKENI. The CDR3 reads CASSPRGNSNQPQHF. CDR3 nucleotides: TGTGCCAGCTCACCTAGGGGGAATAGCAATCAGCCCCAGCATTTT.

The chain recombines TRBV21-1 with TRBJ1-1; the D call in the table, TRBD1, was not verified against the DNA. TRBV21-1 is annotated as a pseudogene. CDR3 length: 15 residues. The CDR3 is CASSKSPGSDTEAFF. The CDR3 DNA reads as TGTGCCAGCAGCAAATCCCCAGGTTCGGACACTGAAGCTTTCTTT.

This clone was detected a few times. The chain carries TRBV7-3 and TRBJ2-7, with 8 positions matching TRBD1. This CDR3 comprises 13 residues. Germline CDR1 reads SGHTA; CDR2 reads FQGTGA. The trim removed 4 bases at V and 7 bases at J, leaving 6 bases unmatched. CDR3 loop: CASSSGTGREQYF. DNA of the CDR3: TGTGCCAGCAGCTCCGGGACAGGTCGGGAGCAGTACTTC.

In this sample, this clone turned up a few times. The CDR3 nucleotides are TGTGCCAGCAGCGTATCCATTGTGACTAGCGGGGGACCAGATACGCAGTATTTT. Translating it yields CASSVSIVTSGGPDTQYF. V usage is TRBV9 and J usage is TRBJ2-3, with 12 bases aligning to TRBD2. Germline V lookup: CDR1 SGDLS, CDR2 YYNGEE. The V segment lost 1 base and the J segment 4 bases; nucleotides outside the gene matches: 10. CDR3 length equals 18 residues.

The chain employs TRBV18 and TRBJ2-1; 16 bases map to TRBD2. There are 19 residues in the CDR3. CDR1 and CDR2 from the germline V gene are KGHSH and LQKENI. V was clipped by 1 base and J by 0 bases; unmatched bases: 3. The CDR3 region has the DNA TGTGCCAGCTCACCACTTGGGACTAGCGGGAGGGGCTCCTACAATGAGCAGTTCTTC. This sequence encodes CASSPLGTSGRGSYNEQFF.

This clone showed up just a few times. The chain uses TRBV19 and TRBJ1-3; D remains unclear. The CDR3 is made up of 18 amino acids. V was trimmed by 6 bases and J by 2 bases, leaving 23 bases between them. Germline V lookup: CDR1 LNHDA, CDR2 SQIVND (reference sequence). DNA of the CDR3: TGTGCCAGTAGCACCATCCACCCGGGATCACCCCCTGGAAACACCATATATTTT. Protein product: CASSTIHPGSPPGNTIYF.

This chain joins TRBV29-1 and TRBJ2-1; D gene unclear. V shed 5 bases and J shed 5 bases, with 19 bases lying between them. Germline V gene lookup returns CDR1 SQVTM and CDR2 ANQGSEA. CDR3 length: 15 residues. In DNA form, the CDR3 reads TGCAGCGTTACCCCTTTCTGGGCCGACGACAATGAGCAGTTCTTC. It is translated as CSVTPFWADDNEQFF.

J is TRBJ2-7 and V is TRBV12-5, with 12 bases lining up with TRBD1. J lost 4 bases, V lost 2 bases, and 15 bases had no gene match. The germline V gene has CDR1 LGHNT and CDR2 FRNRAP. The CDR3 is 19 amino acids. CDR3 in DNA: TGTGCTAGTGGTTTGAGTGCCGTATGGGACAGGGGGCGTGGGTACGAGCAGTACTTC. It specifies CASGLSAVWDRGRGYEQYF.

Details on this clone: The sample holds other DNA sequences that translate to the same CDR3. The gene calls are TRBV2 and TRBJ2-7; TRBD1 is a possible D gene (5 bases). The V gene's germline CDR1 is SNHLY and CDR2 FYNNEI. The CDR3 consists of 11 residues. V lost 6 bases, J lost 6 bases, and 9 bases lay in between. CDR3 nucleotides: TGTGCCAGCAGCCGTCAGGGCGAGCAGTACTTC. Translation: CASSRQGEQYF.

This sequence joins TRBV18 and TRBJ2-1; 10 bases map to TRBD2. CDR1 and CDR2 (germline): KGHSH, LQKENI. Germline trimming cut 3 bases from V and 4 bases from J; bases unmatched to any gene: 9. This CDR3 is 17 amino acids long. The CDR3 loop reads CASSPLSKRGGYNEQFF. DNA for the CDR3: TGTGCCAGCTCACCTCTGTCTAAGCGGGGGGGATACAATGAGCAGTTCTTC.

The rearrangement uses TRBV14 and TRBJ2-1; no reliable D call. The V end was cut by 3 bases, the J end by 1 base, with 13 bases between. Germline V gene lookup returns CDR1 SGHDN and CDR2 FVKESK. CDR3 length equals 16 residues. The CDR3 region has the DNA TGTGCCAGCAGCCAGCGGTTAGGAAAGTCCTACAATGAGCAGTTCTTC. This gives the protein CASSQRLGKSYNEQFF.

In its sample, this clone was seen a few times. This CDR3 is CAWSVNMLGVRETQYF. The CDR3 DNA reads TGTGCCTGGAGTGTTAACATGCTCGGGGTAAGAGAGACCCAGTACTTC. The gene calls are TRBV30 and TRBJ2-5, with D maybe TRBD2 (5 bases). Germline V gene lookup returns CDR1 GTSNPN and CDR2 SVGIG (reference sequence). The V and J ends lost 0 bases and 4 bases respectively, with 18 bases between them. The CDR3 sequence is 16 residues long. The variable domain in full, completed from reference TRBV30 and TRBJ2-5, reads SQTIHQWPATLVQPVGSPLSLECTVEGTSNPNLYWYRQAAGRGLQLLFYSVGIGQISSEVPQNLSASRPQDRQFILSSKKLLLSDSGFYLCAWSVNMLGVRETQYFGPGTRLLVL.

DNA of the CDR3: TGTGCCAGCAGGGGGAGCGCAGCTAGCACAGATACGCAGTATTTT. Residues: CASRGSAASTDTQYF. The chain couples TRBV28 to TRBJ2-3; perhaps TRBD2 as D (5 bases). The V end was cut by 6 bases, the J end by 0 bases, with 13 bases between. There are 15 residues in the CDR3. Germline-derived CDR1 and CDR2 are MDHEN and SYDVKM.